Each of the 12 T cell receptor beta chains below was sequenced from the same sample in a study of control samples from healthy donors and cancer patients. The protocol was immunoSEQ multiplex PCR, while the TCRdb copy is restricted to in-frame clones and leaves out a portion. The table lists about 100,000 clones, 87% of them singletons. Sequencing was performed on blood. Every receptor here comes from a woman between 50 and 59 years old in good health.

The chain links TRBV12-5 to TRBJ1-5; perhaps TRBD1 as D (6 bases). This CDR3 has 14 residues. Per germline, CDR1 LGHNT and CDR2 FRNRAP. V was cut by 4 bases and J by 1 base, with 8 bases left in between. CDR3 residues: CASGYGQSNQPQHF. In DNA form, the CDR3 reads TGTGCTAGTGGTTATGGACAGAGCAATCAGCCCCAGCATTTT.

The V call is TRBV4-1, the J call TRBJ1-1; D not certain. Deletions cut 0 bases from V and 3 bases from J, with 11 bases between. In germline, CDR1 is MGHRA, CDR2 YSYEKL. The CDR3 runs to 15 residues. In DNA, the CDR3 is TGCGCCAGCAGCCAAGATATGGCGGCCTACACTGAAGCTTTCTTT. Encoded protein: CASSQDMAAYTEAFF.

The chain recombines TRBV9 with TRBJ1-5; no definite D call. This CDR3 spans 14 amino acids. Trimming removed 0 bases from V and 5 bases from J, with 9 bases in between. Germline assignment: CDR1 SGDLS and CDR2 YYNGEE. The CDR3 loop reads CASSVAEEDQPQHF. The CDR3 bases are TGTGCCAGCAGCGTAGCCGAGGAGGATCAGCCCCAGCATTTT.

The chain couples TRBV4-1 to TRBJ2-7, with 8 bases fitting TRBD2. There are 14 residues in the CDR3. V lost 4 bases, J lost 5 bases, and 7 bases stayed unmatched. Germline V CDR1 and CDR2: MGHRA, YSYEKL. CDR3 nucleotides: TGCGCCAGCAGCCCACCGGGGGGGCCAAACGAGCAGTACTTC. It encodes CASSPPGGPNEQYF.

V usage is TRBV19 and J usage is TRBJ2-7, with D possibly called TRBD1 or TRBD2 (5 bases each). The CDR3 has 17 amino acids. The V gene lost 6 bases and the J gene lost 3 bases, with 24 bases spanning the gap. Germline CDR1 reads LNHDA; CDR2 reads SQIVND (reference sequence). DNA of the CDR3: TGTGCCAGTAGGTCGGAAGGTGGAACGGGACCTTACTACGAGCAGTACTTC. It encodes CASRSEGGTGPYYEQYF.

The chain uses TRBV5-6 and TRBJ2-1; TRBD2 matches 8 bases. Trimming took 5 bases from V and 5 from J; bases not matched to a gene: 6. The CDR3 runs 14 residues. Germline CDR1 SGHDT, CDR2 YYEEEE. The CDR3 DNA sequence: TGTGCCAGCAGACAACGGGGGGGTAACAATGAGCAGTTCTTC. This translates into CASRQRGGNNEQFF.

The chain recombines TRBV5-5 with TRBJ2-7; 7 bases are shared with TRBD1. The germline V gene encodes CDR1 SGHKS and CDR2 YYEKEE (reference sequence). The CDR3 runs to 14 residues. The CDR3 sequence is CASSLDRQSREQYV. Written as DNA, the CDR3 is TGTGCCAGCAGTTTGGACAGGCAGTCTCGGGAGCAGTACGTC.

The chain combines TRBV21-1 with TRBJ1-2; no DNA check was done on the table's D call, TRBD1. TRBV21-1 corresponds to a pseudogene. The length of the CDR3 is 11 residues. CDR3 sequence: CAMTDNYGYTF. DNA of the CDR3: TGTGCCATGACAGATAACTATGGCTACACCTTC.

V and J are TRBV30 and TRBJ1-1, with a tentative D call TRBD1 (5 bases). Per germline, CDR1 GTSNPN and CDR2 SVGIG (reference sequence). The V and J ends lost 3 bases and 1 base respectively, with 9 bases between them. The CDR3 is 13 amino acids. Written as DNA, the CDR3 is TGTGCCTGGAGCCGTACAGGGAACACTGAAGCTTTCTTT. Residues: CAWSRTGNTEAFF. The full variable domain, in which reference TRBV30 and TRBJ1-1 provide the parts outside the CDR3, is SQTIHQWPATLVQPVGSPLSLECTVEGTSNPNLYWYRQAAGRGLQLLFYSVGIGQISSEVPQNLSASRPQDRQFILSSKKLLLSDSGFYLCAWSRTGNTEAFFGQGTRLTVV.

The chain is built from TRBV6-5 and TRBJ2-5; 7 bases line up with TRBD1. Looked up from germline, CDR1 is MNHEY and CDR2 is SVGAGI. V lost 6 bases and J lost 6; bases outside the gene matches: 4. This CDR3 has 12 residues. The CDR3 DNA reads TGTGCCAGCAGCCGGGACAGAAAGACCCAGTACTTC. It codes for CASSRDRKTQYF.

The chain employs TRBV7-9 and TRBJ2-1; no clear D gene. The V and J ends lost 1 base and 4 bases respectively, with 14 bases between them. The CDR3 extends over 16 amino acids. Germline V gives CDR1 SEHNR, CDR2 FQNEAQ (reference sequence). This CDR3 is CASSLGGGGIYNEQFF. CDR3 sequence (DNA): TGTGCCAGCAGCTTAGGTGGTGGCGGAATTTACAATGAGCAGTTCTTC.

The gene calls are TRBV12-3 or TRBV12-4 and TRBJ2-1, with no clear D. Deletions cut 4 bases from V and 6 bases from J, with 10 bases between. CDR3 length equals 13 residues. CDR3 nucleotides: TGTGCCAGCAGTTATGGTTCAGGCAATGAGCAGTTCTTC. Encoded protein: CASSYGSGNEQFF.